This TCR beta chain was recovered during a study of molecular identifiers for immune sequencing clone quantification. Regarding the study as a whole: In cases of identical TCR molecules sharing a barcode, highly expanded clone sizes could be underestimated.

TCRdb redid the calling of the PCR reads with MiXCR, one entry per CDR3 protein. The table shows under 800,000 distinct CDR3 sequences, with 25% occurring only once. This clonotype has just a few counts. Its specificity is unknown. The sample consisted of naive CD8+ T cells from blood, with Jurkat cell RNA spiked in. Subset: FACS-sorted CD8+CD4-CCR7+CD45RA+ naive T cells. This TCR was sampled from a human donor in good health. Some libraries in this study had Jurkat cell RNA spiked in.

CDR3 coding DNA: TGCAGTGCGGACCATCTGCCGTTGAGCTCCTACGAGCAGTACTTC. This gives the protein CSADHLPLSSYEQYF. V gene TRBV20-1 combines with J gene TRBJ2-7; D call uncertain. The CDR3 sequence is 15 residues long. V gave up 6 bases and J gave up 0 bases, with 18 bases separating them. Germline V gives CDR1 DFQATT, CDR2 SNEGSKA (reference sequence).